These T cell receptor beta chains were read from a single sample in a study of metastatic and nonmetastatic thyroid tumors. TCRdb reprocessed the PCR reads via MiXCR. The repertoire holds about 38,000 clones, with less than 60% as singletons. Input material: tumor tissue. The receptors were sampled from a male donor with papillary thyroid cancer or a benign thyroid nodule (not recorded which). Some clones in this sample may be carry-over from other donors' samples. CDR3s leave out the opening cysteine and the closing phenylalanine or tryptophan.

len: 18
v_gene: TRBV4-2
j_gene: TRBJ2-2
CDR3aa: ASGRARSGARGLGTGELF

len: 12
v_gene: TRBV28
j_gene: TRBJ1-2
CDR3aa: ASSFFGSFYGYT

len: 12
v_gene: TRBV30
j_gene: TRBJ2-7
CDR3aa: AWSVRLGAYEQY

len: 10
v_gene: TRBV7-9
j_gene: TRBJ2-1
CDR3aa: ASSLGYNEQF

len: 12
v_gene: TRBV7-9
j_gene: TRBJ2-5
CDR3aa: ASSFTGTQETQY

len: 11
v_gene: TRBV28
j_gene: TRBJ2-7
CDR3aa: ASSPGLGTEQY

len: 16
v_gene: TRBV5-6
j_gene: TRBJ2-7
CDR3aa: ASSFREGDSLTKNQQY

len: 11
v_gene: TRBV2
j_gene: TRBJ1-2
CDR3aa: ASSGDTNYGYT

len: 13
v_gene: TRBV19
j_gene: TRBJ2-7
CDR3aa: ASSYYGGSSYEQY

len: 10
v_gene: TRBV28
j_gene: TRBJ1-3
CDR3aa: ASNREGNTIY

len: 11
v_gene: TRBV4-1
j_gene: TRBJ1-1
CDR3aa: ASSQGELDEAF

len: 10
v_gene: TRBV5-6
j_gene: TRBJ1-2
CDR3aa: ASSPQGISYT

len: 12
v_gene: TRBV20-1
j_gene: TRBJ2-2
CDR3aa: SAPEVRSTGELF

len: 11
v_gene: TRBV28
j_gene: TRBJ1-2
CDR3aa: ASSLTGHYGYT

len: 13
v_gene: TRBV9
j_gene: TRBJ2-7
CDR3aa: ASSLEGTISYEQY

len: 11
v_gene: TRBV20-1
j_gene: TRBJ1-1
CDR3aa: SARVWESGEAF

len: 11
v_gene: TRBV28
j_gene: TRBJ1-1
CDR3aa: ASLGTQNTEAF

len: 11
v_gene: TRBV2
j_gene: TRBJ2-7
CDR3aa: ASGGPFEDEQY

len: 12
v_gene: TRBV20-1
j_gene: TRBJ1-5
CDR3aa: SAREAGGGQPQH

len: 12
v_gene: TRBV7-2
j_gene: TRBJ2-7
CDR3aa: ASSLVSDHGEQY

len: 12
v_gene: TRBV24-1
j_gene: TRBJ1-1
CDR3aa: ATSDSTGTLKLS

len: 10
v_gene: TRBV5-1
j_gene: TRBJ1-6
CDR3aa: ASSLENSPLH

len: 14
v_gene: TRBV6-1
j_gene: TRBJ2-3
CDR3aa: ASKTPASTHINTQY

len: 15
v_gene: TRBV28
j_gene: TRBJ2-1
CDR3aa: ASSFSGGRLSYNEQF

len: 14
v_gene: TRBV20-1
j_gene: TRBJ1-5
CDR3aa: SARDRTGNSNQPQH

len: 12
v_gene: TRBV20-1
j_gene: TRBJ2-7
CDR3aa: SASLRGGTYEQY

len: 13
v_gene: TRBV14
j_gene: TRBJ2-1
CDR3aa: ASSQELAGLGEQF

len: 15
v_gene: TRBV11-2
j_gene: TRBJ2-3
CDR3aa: ASSEGKGRVVTDTQY

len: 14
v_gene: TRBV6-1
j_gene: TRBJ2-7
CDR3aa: ASSTGTRKTTYEQY

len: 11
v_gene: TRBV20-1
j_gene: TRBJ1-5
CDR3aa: SASRIINQPQH

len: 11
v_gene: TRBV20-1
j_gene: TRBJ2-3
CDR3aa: SARVRGLNTQY

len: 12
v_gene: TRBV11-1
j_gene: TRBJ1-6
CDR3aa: ASSSDRTRSPLH

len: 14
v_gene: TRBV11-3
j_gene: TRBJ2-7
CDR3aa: ASSSRRDRVSYEQY

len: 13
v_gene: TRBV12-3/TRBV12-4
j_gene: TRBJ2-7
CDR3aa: ASSQTSSGSYEQY

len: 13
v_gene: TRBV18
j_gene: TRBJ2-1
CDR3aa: ASSHDRSFVNEQF

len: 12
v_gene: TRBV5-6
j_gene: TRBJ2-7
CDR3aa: ASSPGTGDREQY

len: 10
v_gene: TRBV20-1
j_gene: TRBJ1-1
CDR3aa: SARTANTEAF

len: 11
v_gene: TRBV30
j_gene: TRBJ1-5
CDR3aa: AWTGDSNQPQH

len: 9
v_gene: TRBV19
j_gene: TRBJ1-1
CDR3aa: ASSIGLIAF

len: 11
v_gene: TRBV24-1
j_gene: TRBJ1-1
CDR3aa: ATSDLPGGRAF

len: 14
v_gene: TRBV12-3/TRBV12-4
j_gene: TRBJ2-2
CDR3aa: ASSTPGHGKAGELF

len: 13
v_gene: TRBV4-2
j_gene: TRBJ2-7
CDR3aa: ASSQTSGSSYEQY

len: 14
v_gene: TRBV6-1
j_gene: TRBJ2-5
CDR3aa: ASSSPGGTGKETQY

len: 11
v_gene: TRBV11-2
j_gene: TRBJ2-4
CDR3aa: ASSSYSGNIQY

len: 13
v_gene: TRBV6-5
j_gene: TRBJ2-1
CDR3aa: ASSYPASGNNEQF

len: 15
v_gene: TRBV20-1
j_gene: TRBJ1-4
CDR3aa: SARDPSSRDTNEKLF

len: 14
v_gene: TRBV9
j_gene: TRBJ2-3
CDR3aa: ASSVVGGEGTDTQY

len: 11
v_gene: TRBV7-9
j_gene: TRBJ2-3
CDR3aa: ASRSSGPDTQY

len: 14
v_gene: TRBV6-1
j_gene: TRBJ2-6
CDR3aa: ASSEVGFSGANVLT

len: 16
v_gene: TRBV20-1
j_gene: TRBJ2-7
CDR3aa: SARDHGRREPVSYEQY

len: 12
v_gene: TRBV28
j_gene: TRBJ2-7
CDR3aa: ASRMERVAYEQY

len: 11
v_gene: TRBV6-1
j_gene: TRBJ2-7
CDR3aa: ASSWTSGYEQY

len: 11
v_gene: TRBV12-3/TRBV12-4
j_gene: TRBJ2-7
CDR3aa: ASSSYSDYEQY

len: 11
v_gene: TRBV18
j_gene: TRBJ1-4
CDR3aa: ASSRTGNEKLF

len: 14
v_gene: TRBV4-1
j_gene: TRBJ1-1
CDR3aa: ASSRTYLGANTEAF

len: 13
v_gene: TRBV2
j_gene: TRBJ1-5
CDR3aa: ASRRGTGRDQPQH

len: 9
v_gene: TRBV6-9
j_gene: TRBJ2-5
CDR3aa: ASSYAGSQY

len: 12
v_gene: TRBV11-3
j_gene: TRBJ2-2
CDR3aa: ASSRGRATGELF

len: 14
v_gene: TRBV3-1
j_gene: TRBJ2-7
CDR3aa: ASSQSGGSQSYEQY

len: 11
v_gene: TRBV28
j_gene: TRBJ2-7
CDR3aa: ASSGPGPYEQY